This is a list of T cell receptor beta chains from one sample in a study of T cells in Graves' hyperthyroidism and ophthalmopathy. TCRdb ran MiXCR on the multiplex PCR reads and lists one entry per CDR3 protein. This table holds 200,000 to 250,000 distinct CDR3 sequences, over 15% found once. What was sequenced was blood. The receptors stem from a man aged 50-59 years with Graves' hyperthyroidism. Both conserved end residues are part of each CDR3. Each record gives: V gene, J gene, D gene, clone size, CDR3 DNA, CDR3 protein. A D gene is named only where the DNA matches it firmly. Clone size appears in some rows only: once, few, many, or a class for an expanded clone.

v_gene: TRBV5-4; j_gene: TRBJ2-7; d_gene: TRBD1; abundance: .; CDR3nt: TGTGCCAGCAGTTGGGACACAGGGGTGCAGTACTTC; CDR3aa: CASSWDTGVQYF
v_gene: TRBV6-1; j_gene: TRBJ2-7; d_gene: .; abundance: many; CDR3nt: TGTGCCAGCAGCTCCCCCATTACTAACGAGCAGTACTTC; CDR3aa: CASSSPITNEQYF
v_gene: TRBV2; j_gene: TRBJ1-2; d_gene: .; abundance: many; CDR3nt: TGTGCCAGCAGTTCTGCAGCCTATGGCTACACCTTC; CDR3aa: CASSSAAYGYTF
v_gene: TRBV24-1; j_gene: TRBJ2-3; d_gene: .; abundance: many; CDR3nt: TGTGCCACCAGTAGAACGGGACAAGCAGATACGCAGTATTTT; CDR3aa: CATSRTGQADTQYF
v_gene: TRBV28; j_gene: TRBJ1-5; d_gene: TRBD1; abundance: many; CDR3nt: TGTGCCAGCAGCTTAACCTCCGGGACAGGGTGGAATCAGCCCCAGCATTTT; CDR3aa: CASSLTSGTGWNQPQHF
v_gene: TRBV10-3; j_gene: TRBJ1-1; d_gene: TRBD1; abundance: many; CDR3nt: TGTGCCATCAGTGGACAGGGTTGGCACACTGAAGCTTTCTTT; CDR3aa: CAISGQGWHTEAFF
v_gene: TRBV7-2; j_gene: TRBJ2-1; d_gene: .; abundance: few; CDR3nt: TGTGCCAGCAGCGCCAACAGGGTAGGGGAGCAGTTCTTC; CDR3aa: CASSANRVGEQFF
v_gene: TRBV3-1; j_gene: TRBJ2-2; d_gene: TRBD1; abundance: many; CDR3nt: TGTGCCAGCAGCCAAGGCAACAGGGGGAACACCGGGGAGCTGTTTTTT; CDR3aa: CASSQGNRGNTGELFF
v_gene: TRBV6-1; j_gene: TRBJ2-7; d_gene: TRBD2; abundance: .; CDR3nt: TGTGCCAGCAGCCAGCGGGAGAGCCGTTACGAGCAGTACTTC; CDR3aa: CASSQRESRYEQYF
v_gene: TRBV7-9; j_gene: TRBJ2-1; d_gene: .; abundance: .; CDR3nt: TGTGCCAGCAGCTCTAGGGGGGCCGGAGGCCGTGAGCAGTTCTTC; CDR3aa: CASSSRGAGGREQFF
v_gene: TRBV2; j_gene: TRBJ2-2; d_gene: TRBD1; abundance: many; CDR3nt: TGTGCCAGCAGTGGGGGACAGGGTAGGGAGCTGTTTTTT; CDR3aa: CASSGGQGRELFF
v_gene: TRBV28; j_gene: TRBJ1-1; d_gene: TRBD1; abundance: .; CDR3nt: TGTGCCAGCAGCGGTACCGGGACAGGGCGATTTGTAGCTCAAGCTTTCTTT; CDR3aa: CASSGTGTGRFVAQAFF
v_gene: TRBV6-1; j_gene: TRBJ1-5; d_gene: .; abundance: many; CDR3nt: TGTGCCAGCAGACGGGTTCAGCTCGGCAATCAGCCCCAGCATTTT; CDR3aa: CASRRVQLGNQPQHF
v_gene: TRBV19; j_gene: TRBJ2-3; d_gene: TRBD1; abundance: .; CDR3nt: TGTGCCAGTAGGCCACCGGGACAGGGCTCTTCAGATACGCAGTATTTT; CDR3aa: CASRPPGQGSSDTQYF
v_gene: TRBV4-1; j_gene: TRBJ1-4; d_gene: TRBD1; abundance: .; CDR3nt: TGCGCCAGCAGCCAGGGAGACAGGGAAGGAGAAAAACTGTTTTTT; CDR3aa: CASSQGDREGEKLFF
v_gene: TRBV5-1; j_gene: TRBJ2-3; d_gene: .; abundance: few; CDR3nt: TGCGCCAGCAGCTCAGGGGGGACCACAGATACGCAGTATTTT; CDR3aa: CASSSGGTTDTQYF
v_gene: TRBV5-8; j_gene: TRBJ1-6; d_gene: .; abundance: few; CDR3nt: TGTGCCAGCAGCTTATTTCGGGATTCACCCCTCCACTTT; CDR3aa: CASSLFRDSPLHF
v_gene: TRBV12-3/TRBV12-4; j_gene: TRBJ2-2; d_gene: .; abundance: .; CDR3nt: TGTGCCAGCAGTCCCCTCTGGGACCTAAACACCGGGGAGCTGTTTTTT; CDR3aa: CASSPLWDLNTGELFF
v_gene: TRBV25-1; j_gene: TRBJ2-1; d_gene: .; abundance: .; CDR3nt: TGTGCCAGCCAAGACTGGGGCTCCTACAATGAGCAGTTCTTC; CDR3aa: CASQDWGSYNEQFF
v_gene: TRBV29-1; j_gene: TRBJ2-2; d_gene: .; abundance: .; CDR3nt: TGCAGCGTTGTTCTTAATATGAACACCGGGGAGCTGTTTTTT; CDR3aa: CSVVLNMNTGELFF
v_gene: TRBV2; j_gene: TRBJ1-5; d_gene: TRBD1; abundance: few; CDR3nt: TGTGCCAGCAGTCCCCCGACAGGGGGACGGGGTCAGCCCCAGCATTTT; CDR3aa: CASSPPTGGRGQPQHF
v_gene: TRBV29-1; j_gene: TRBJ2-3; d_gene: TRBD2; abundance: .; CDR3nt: TGCAGCGTGCTAGCGGCAGGCACAGATACGCAGTATTTT; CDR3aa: CSVLAAGTDTQYF
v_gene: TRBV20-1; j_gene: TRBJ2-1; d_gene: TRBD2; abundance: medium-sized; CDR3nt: TGCAGTGCGCGCCCGGGACTAGCTGGCCATGAGCAGTTCTTC; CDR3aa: CSARPGLAGHEQFF
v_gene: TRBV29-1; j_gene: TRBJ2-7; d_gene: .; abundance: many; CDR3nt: TGCAGCGTTGAAATGGGGACTTCCTACGAGCAGTACTTC; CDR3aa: CSVEMGTSYEQYF
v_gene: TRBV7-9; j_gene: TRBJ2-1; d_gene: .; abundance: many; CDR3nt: TGTGCCAGCAGTCGAACCGACCACAATGAGCAGTTCTTC; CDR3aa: CASSRTDHNEQFF
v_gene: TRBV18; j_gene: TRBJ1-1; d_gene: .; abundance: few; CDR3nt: TGTGCCAGCTCACCTAACAGGGAAACTGAAGCTTTCTTT; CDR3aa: CASSPNRETEAFF
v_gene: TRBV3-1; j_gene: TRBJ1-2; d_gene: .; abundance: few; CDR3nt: TGTGCCAGCAGCCAACAGGGGTCTGGTGGCTACACCTTC; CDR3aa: CASSQQGSGGYTF
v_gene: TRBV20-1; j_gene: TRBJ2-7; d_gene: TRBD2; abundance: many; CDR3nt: TGCAGTGCCCATGACCCCAGGACTAGCGGGGACGAGCAGTACTTC; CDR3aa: CSAHDPRTSGDEQYF
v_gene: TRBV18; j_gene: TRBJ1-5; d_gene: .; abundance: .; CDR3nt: TGTGCCAGCTCACCACGGGGAGGGAGAGGCAATCAGCCCCAGCATTTT; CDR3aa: CASSPRGGRGNQPQHF
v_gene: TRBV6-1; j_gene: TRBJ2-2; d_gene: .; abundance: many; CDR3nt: TGTGCCAGCAGTGAAGCAAATCGCGTCGACACCGGGGAGCTGTTTTTT; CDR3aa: CASSEANRVDTGELFF
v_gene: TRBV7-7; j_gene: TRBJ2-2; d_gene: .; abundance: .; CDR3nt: TGTGCTAGCAGCTTAGAGCGAGCCGGGGAGCTGTTTTTT; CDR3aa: CASSLERAGELFF
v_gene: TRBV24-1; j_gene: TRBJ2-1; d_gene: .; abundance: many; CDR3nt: TGTGCCACCAGTGACCCGGGACCGCTAAACTACAATGAGCAGTTCTTC; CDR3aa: CATSDPGPLNYNEQFF
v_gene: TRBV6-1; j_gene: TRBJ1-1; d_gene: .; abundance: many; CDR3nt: TGTGCCAGTTCGGGACGGGGCCGGTCCACTGAAGCTTTCTTT; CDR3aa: CASSGRGRSTEAFF
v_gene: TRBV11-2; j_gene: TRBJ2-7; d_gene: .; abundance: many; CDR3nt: TGTGCCAGCAGCTCGATTTTGGGGCCCACCTACGAGCAGTACTTC; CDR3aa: CASSSILGPTYEQYF
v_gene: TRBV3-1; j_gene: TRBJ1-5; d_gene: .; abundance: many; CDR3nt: TGTGCCAGCAGCCCCCTAATAGGGGCAGGGCAGCCCCAGCATTTT; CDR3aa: CASSPLIGAGQPQHF
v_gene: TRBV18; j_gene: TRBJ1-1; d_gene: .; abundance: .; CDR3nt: TGTGCCAGCTCTCCATTACCATCTCAGGGACCGAACACTGAAGCTTTCTTT; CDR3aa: CASSPLPSQGPNTEAFF
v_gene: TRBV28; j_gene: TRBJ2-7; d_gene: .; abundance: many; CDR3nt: TGTGCCAGCAGTCATACAGGGTCGGCCTACGAGCAGTACTTC; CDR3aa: CASSHTGSAYEQYF
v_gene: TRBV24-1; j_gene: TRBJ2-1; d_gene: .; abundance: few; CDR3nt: TGTGCCACACAGGGCCCATGGGGGGGCGCTGAAAATGAGCAGTTCTTC; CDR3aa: CATQGPWGGAENEQFF
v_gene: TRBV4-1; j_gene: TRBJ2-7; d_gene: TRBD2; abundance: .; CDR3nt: TGCGCCAGCAGCCAATACCCCTCTACTAGCGGATTTTCCTACGAGCAGTACTTC; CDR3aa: CASSQYPSTSGFSYEQYF
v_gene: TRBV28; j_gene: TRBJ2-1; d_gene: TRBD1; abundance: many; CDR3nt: TGTGCCAGCAGTCCGGACAGGGAAGTAAACTACAATGAGCAGTTCTTC; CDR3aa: CASSPDREVNYNEQFF
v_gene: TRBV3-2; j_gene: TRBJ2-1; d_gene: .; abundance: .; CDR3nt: TGTGCCAGCAGACCCAATCCCGGACTAGCGGGAGTTAACCACAATGAGCAGTTCTTC; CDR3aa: CASRPNPGLAGVNHNEQFF
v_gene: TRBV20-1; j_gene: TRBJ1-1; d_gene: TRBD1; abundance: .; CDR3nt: TGCAGTGCTTGGGACAGGGGGGCCTTGAACACTGAAGCTTTCTTT; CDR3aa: CSAWDRGALNTEAFF
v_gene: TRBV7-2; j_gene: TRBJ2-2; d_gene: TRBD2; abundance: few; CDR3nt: TGTGCCAGCAGCTTACGCCTAGCGGGAGGGGAGGCCGCTGAGCTGTTTTTT; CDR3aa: CASSLRLAGGEAAELFF
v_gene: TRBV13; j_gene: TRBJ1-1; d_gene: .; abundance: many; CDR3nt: TGTGCCAGCAGCATCCCCCGGGATGCCACTGAAGCTTTCTTT; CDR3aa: CASSIPRDATEAFF
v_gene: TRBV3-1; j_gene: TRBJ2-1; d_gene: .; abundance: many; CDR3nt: TGTGCCAGCAGCCGGTCAGATGAGCAGTTCTTC; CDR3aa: CASSRSDEQFF
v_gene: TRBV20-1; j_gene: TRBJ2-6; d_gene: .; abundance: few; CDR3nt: TGCAGTGCAAAGGGCTCGGAAGGGGCCAACGTCCTGACTTTC; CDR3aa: CSAKGSEGANVLTF
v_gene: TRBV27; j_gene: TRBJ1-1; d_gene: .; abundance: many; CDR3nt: TGTGCCAGCAGTTTCGGGGAAACGAACACTGAAGCTTTCTTT; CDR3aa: CASSFGETNTEAFF
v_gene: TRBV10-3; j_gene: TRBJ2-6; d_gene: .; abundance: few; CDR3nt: TGTGCCATCAGCCAGGGGCCCTCCTCCAGCTCTGGGGCCAACGTCCTGACTTTC; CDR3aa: CAISQGPSSSSGANVLTF
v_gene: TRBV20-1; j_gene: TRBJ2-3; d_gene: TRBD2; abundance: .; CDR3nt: TGCAGTGCTAGTATAGCGGGAGCAAGCACAGATACGCAGTATTTT; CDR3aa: CSASIAGASTDTQYF
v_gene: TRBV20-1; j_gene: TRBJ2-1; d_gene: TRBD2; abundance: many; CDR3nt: TGCAGTGCCTCAAGAGGCGGGAGGGCCTACAATGAGCAGTTCTTC; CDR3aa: CSASRGGRAYNEQFF
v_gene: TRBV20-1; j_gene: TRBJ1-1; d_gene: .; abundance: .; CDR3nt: TGCAGTGCTAGAGTTGGTTCCATAACGGAAGCTTTCTTT; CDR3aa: CSARVGSITEAFF
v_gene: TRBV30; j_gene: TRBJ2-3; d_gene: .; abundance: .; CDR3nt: TGTGCCTGGAGACCCCAGGGTGCGGATACGCAGTATTTT; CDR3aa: CAWRPQGADTQYF
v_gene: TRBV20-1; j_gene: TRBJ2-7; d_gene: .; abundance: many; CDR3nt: TGCAGTGCTACCACTACCGGGTACGAGCAGTACTTC; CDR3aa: CSATTTGYEQYF
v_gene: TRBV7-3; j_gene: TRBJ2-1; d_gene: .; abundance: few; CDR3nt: TGTGCCAGCAGCTTAGCGAGTATGGATGAGCAGTTCTTC; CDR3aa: CASSLASMDEQFF
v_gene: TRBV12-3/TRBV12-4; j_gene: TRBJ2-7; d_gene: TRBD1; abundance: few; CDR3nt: TGTGCCAGCAGGTCGGACAGGGGGCTCTACGAGCAGTACTTC; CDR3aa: CASRSDRGLYEQYF
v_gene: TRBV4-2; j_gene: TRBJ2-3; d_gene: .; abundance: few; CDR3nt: TGTGCCAGCAGCCAAGATCAGATTGCGACTTCCCGCACAGATACGCAGTATTTT; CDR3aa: CASSQDQIATSRTDTQYF
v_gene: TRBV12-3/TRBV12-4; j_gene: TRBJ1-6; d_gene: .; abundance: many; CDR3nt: TGTGCCAGCAGCTCCGTTGGGACGGGGTGGTATTCACCCCTCCACTTT; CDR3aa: CASSSVGTGWYSPLHF
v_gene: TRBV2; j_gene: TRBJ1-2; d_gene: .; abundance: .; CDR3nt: TGTGCCAGCAAAAGGGGCAACTATGGCTACACCTTC; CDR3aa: CASKRGNYGYTF
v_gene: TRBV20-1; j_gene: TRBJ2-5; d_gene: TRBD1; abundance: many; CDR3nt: TGCAGTGCTGGGGGACAGGGCAAAGAGACCCAGTACTTC; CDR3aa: CSAGGQGKETQYF